This T cell receptor (beta chain) was recorded in a study of OX40 agonist ivuxolimab in advanced cancers. Some clones are missing from TCRdb's copy, which holds only in-frame ones; the method was immunoSEQ multiplex PCR. The profile shows 35,000 to 55,000 clones, 85% to 95% of them singletons. The germline gives CDR1 SGHRS, CDR2 YFSETQ. Trimming left V 0 bases short and J 9 bases short, with 7 bases between. The CDR3 consists of 13 residues. The rearrangement uses TRBV5-1 and TRBJ1-6; D unresolved. This sequence was found in an adult with an advanced solid tumor such as melanoma, head and neck, liver or kidney cancer. The sequences come from CD4+ or CD8+ T cells sorted from blood, collected in a trial of the OX40 agonist ivuxolimab. As DNA, the CDR3 is TGCGCCAGCAGCTTGGAGGTGACTTCACCCCTCCACTTT. Encoded protein: CASSLEVTSPLHF.